The rows below give T cell receptor beta chains drawn from one sample of a study of low-dose radiotherapy and immunotherapy resistance in tumors. From the reads, TCRdb called clonotypes with MiXCR, one entry per CDR3 protein. The sample comprises tens of thousands of distinct CDR3 sequences, 25% of which are singletons, and 9.5% to 13% rests with the top ten. Source: PBMCs, taken after low-dose radiotherapy plus immunotherapy. These TCRs come from a male donor with prostate cancer. CDR3s include the opening cysteine and the closing phenylalanine or tryptophan. D genes are given only for firm matches. Some rows have no size entry. The others give once, few or many, or a class for an expanded clone.

>TRBJ1-6|.|.|TRBV5-1
TGCGCCAGCAGCTTGAGACAGAACCTTTCACCCCTCCACTTT
CASSLRQNLSPLHF
>TRBJ2-1|.|once|TRBV3-1
TGTGCCAGCAGCCCCGTGCTTAGCGACAATGAGCAGTTCTTC
CASSPVLSDNEQFF
>TRBJ2-6|.|.|TRBV29-1
TGCAGCGCCGAAGGGGAGGCTGGGGCCAACGTCCTGACTTTC
CSAEGEAGANVLTF
>TRBJ2-7|.|many|TRBV11-2
TGTGCCAGCAGCTTTCTAAGCCAATCCTCCTACGAGCAGTACTTC
CASSFLSQSSYEQYF
>TRBJ1-5|TRBD1|many|TRBV7-2
TGTGCCAGCAGCTTAGTGAGACAGGGGGATCAGCCCCAGCATTTT
CASSLVRQGDQPQHF
>TRBJ2-7|.|many|TRBV10-2
TGCGCCAGCAGTGAGTTTCGGGAGCAATCCCACGAGCAGTACTTC
CASSEFREQSHEQYF
>TRBJ2-2|TRBD1|many|TRBV19
TGTGCCAGTAGAATAACCGGGACAGGGGCCACCGGGGAGCTGTTTTTT
CASRITGTGATGELFF
>TRBJ2-7|.|.|TRBV12-3/TRBV12-4
TGTGCCAGCAGTTTCGGGACCCTTAGCTCCTACGAGCAGTACTTC
CASSFGTLSSYEQYF
>TRBJ2-1|TRBD1|.|TRBV5-4
TGTGCCAGCAGCTTGAGGACAGGGAACAATGAGCAGTTCTTC
CASSLRTGNNEQFF
>TRBJ2-3|TRBD1|.|TRBV5-1
TGCGCCAGCAGCGCGGCCGGACAGGCTCTAAGCACAGATACGCAGTATTTT
CASSAAGQALSTDTQYF
>TRBJ2-2|.|.|TRBV5-1
TGCGCCAGCAGCCCCCAACGGGGGACCGGGGAGCTGTTTTTT
CASSPQRGTGELFF
>TRBJ2-5|TRBD2|many|TRBV24-1
TGTGCCACCAGTGACCCCGGGACTAGCACAGAGACCCAGTACTTC
CATSDPGTSTETQYF
>TRBJ1-1|TRBD1|many|TRBV29-1
TGCAGCACCCGGGGGACAGACTCCCGTGGATTGACGAACACTGAAGCTTTCTTT
CSTRGTDSRGLTNTEAFF
>TRBJ1-1|.|.|TRBV19
TGTGCCAGTATTTCGTTCGGGGGAGGGAACACTGAAGCTTTCTTT
CASISFGGGNTEAFF
>TRBJ2-4|TRBD1|many|TRBV6-6
TGTGCCAGCAGACCCGCCGGACAGGAGAGAAACATTCAGTACTTC
CASRPAGQERNIQYF
>TRBJ1-1|.|many|TRBV30
TGTGCCTGGAGTGCGCTCACAGGAAACACTGAAGCTTTCTTT
CAWSALTGNTEAFF
>TRBJ2-7|.|.|TRBV12-3/TRBV12-4
TGTGCCAGCAGTTTTCTCGCCTACGAGCAGTACTTC
CASSFLAYEQYF
>TRBJ2-1|.|.|TRBV7-6
TGTGCCAGCAGCCCGAGGAGCTCCTACAATGAGCAGTTCTTC
CASSPRSSYNEQFF
>TRBJ1-6|TRBD1|many|TRBV6-5
TGTGCCAGCAGTTATACAGGGGGACATTCACCCCTCCACTTT
CASSYTGGHSPLHF
>TRBJ2-7|TRBD2|many|TRBV7-6
TGTGCCAGCAGTGCGGGACTAGCCGTTGCCTACGAGCAGTACTTC
CASSAGLAVAYEQYF
>TRBJ2-2|.|.|TRBV3-1
TGTGCCAGCAGCCAAGAGTGGGGTACGGGCGGGGAGCTGTTTTTT
CASSQEWGTGGELFF
>TRBJ1-2|.|.|TRBV28
TGTGCCAGCAGTTTAGGCAGGGTGGGCGGCTACACCTTC
CASSLGRVGGYTF
>TRBJ1-1|.|many|TRBV6-4
TGTGCCAGCAAGGCAAATTGGGAAACTGAAGCTTTCTTT
CASKANWETEAFF
>TRBJ2-5|.|many|TRBV6-8
TGTGCCAGCAGTTACTCAGGGGCCCAGTACTTC
CASSYSGAQYF
>TRBJ1-5|.|many|TRBV28
TGTGCCAGCAGTACCCCTCGGGAATCGCGACAGCCCCAGCATTTT
CASSTPRESRQPQHF
>TRBJ2-3|.|many|TRBV7-2
TGTGCCAGCAGCTTCACAGGAGCTGGCACAGATACGCAGTATTTT
CASSFTGAGTDTQYF
>TRBJ2-7|TRBD1|many|TRBV25-1
TGTGCCAGCAGTGATAGGGGGGGACAGGGGAGATTCGAGCAGTACTTC
CASSDRGGQGRFEQYF
>TRBJ2-7|TRBD1|many|TRBV2
TGTGCCAGCACAGAGGACAGGTTTTCCTACGAGCAGTACTTC
CASTEDRFSYEQYF
>TRBJ1-1|.|many|TRBV11-2
TGTGCCAGCAGCAGTGTGGGGGCGCGGACTGAAGCTTTCTTT
CASSSVGARTEAFF